This T cell receptor beta chain was sequenced during a study of blood T cell repertoires in COVID-19 (dated by TCRdb to 2018 to 2021). About the study as a whole: Collaborator samples came from the United States, Italy and Spain and covered acute and convalescent phases of COVID-19. The samples were drawn from two sources: the first 160 participants of the ongoing ImmuneRACE study, and 950 to 1,500 subjects contributed by 6 global collaborators. Deeply sampled blood TCRbeta repertoires from subjects exposed to, actively infected with, or recovered from COVID-19 were included in the dataset. The prospective study material was composed of cDNA or gDNA derived from T cells, B-cell-depleted T cells, or PBMCs. Sample metadata almost always included a de-identified subject ID, COVID-19 status, age in years and sex. Where available, HLA class I and class II types were taken from metadata supplied by the sample provider and were not determined by assay-based typing. The repertoires were made available in a free public database intended to serve as a resource for research on the immune response to SARS-CoV-2. On the study overall, not on this receptor specifically: How much clinical and demographic metadata was included differed by source and by participant, and the metadata was provided uncurated.

The immunoSEQ Assay, a bias-controlled multiplex PCR, was used to amplify TCRbeta CDR3 regions from genomic DNA. The paper's processing steps were these. The number of nucleated cells in each sample was estimated from the amplification of reference gene primers within the assay. Sequence reads were collapsed and filtered to measure the absolute abundance of every unique TCRbeta CDR3 rearrangement. For each sample, productive Simpson clonality was calculated by taking the square root of Simpson's diversity index across productive rearrangements. The immuneACCESS repertoire file appears here via TCRdb, limited to in-frame rearrangements. These files lack a portion of the clones; in checked studies, under half of the deficit traces to unresolved V genes, and the cause of the others is not known. The V and J calls and the clone size are those of that table, but D and trimming were determined from the DNA. The sample profile shows approximately 50,000 clones; 65% to 90% of them were found once. The top ten clones comprise 9.5% to 13% of the sample.

The collaborating institutions used their own protocols to collect whole blood in K2EDTA tubes. For TCRbeta analysis, collaborator samples were shipped as frozen whole blood, as isolated PBMCs, or as DNA extracted from either sample type. About this clone itself: This receptor's antigen is unknown. No qualities accompany the bases; no much larger clone lies one base away.

Trimming leaves V shorter by 6 bases and J shorter by 1 base, with the junction holding 5 bases beyond the gene matches. Via the germline V gene, CDR1 is SGHDT and CDR2 YYEEEE. Counted from cysteine to phenylalanine, this CDR3 has 16 amino acids. Only the CDR3 DNA stays, 48 bases, in frame from base 1. The sequencing input was peripheral blood. Recombination joined TRBV5-6 with TRBJ2-4; 12 bases in the junction line up with TRBD2. The origin of this receptor is a human donor in a cohort sampled during active COVID-19. The CDR3 region has the sequence CASMASGRGAKNIQYF. The bases are TGTGCCAGCATGGCTAGCGGGAGGGGGGCCAAAAACATTCAGTACTTC.